The present TCR beta chain was sequenced within a study of shared clonotypes between healthy human individuals. At the level of the study: For every donor, three CD4 naive, three CD4 memory, two CD8 naive and one CD8 memory plates were used.

Points on this clone: No antigen is known for it.

V lost 6 bases and J lost 9, with 17 bases in between. Germline assignment: CDR1 MDHEN and CDR2 SYDVKM. The length of the CDR3 is 13 residues. Clones were read by immunoSEQ multiplex PCR, and TCRdb kept only the in-frame ones, dropping some. The table includes roughly 2.2 million clones, 85% to 95% detected once. Study-wide findings and caveats: The donor pool, a small one, limited the genetic and exposure-history diversity represented.

This TCR was recovered from a man in his late teens or twenties in good health. Some clones in this sample may be carry-over from other donors' samples. The genes are TRBV28 and TRBJ1-2; possible D gene TRBD1, 6 bases. Sequenced material: naive CD4+ T cells from PBMCs. Noted subset: CD45RA+ positively selected. The CDR3: CASRRDTPVSYTF. The DNA for the CDR3 is TGTGCCAGCAGGAGGGACACCCCCGTTAGCTACACCTTC.